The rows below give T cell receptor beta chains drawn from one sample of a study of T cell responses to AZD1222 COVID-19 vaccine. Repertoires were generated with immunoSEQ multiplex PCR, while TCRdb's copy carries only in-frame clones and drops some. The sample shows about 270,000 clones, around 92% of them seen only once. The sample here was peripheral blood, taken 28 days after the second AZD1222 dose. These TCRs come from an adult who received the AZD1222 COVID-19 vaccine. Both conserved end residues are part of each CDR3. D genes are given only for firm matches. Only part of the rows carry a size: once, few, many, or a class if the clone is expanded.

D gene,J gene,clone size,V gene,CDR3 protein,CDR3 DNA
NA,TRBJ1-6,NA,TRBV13,CASSVTGRNSPLHF,TGTGCCAGCAGCGTCACAGGGAGGAATTCACCCCTCCACTTT
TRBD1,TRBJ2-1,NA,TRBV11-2,CASRDRGSDEQFF,TGTGCCAGTAGGGACAGGGGCTCTGATGAGCAGTTCTTC
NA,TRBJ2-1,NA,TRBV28,CASSLGVSEQFF,TGTGCCAGCAGTTTGGGCGTTAGTGAGCAGTTCTTC
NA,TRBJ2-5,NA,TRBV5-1,CASSSEGRGEETQYF,TGCGCCAGCAGCTCTGAGGGGAGAGGAGAAGAGACCCAGTACTTC
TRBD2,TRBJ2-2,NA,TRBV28,CASSRTGGRAIMTGELFF,TGTGCCAGCAGTCGCACCGGCGGGAGGGCCATCATGACCGGGGAGCTGTTTTTT
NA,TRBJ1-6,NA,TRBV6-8,CASARLTSPLHF,TGTGCCAGCGCGAGGCTAACTTCACCCCTCCACTTT
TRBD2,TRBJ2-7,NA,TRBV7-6,CASSLDGTREYEQYF,TGTGCCAGCAGCTTAGATGGGACTAGAGAATACGAGCAGTACTTC
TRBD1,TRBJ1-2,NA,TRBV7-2,CASQQGRANYGYTF,TGTGCCAGCCAACAGGGGCGCGCTAACTATGGCTACACCTTC
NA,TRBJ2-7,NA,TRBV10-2,CASSDRGDYEQYF,TGCGCCAGCAGTGACAGGGGGGACTACGAGCAGTACTTC
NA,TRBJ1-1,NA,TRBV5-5,CASSLPVNTEAFF,TGTGCCAGCAGCTTACCAGTAAACACTGAAGCTTTCTTT
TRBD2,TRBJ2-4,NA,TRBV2,CASSLEAGGVKNIQYF,TGTGCCAGCAGTCTCGAAGCGGGGGGTGTCAAAAACATTCAGTACTTC
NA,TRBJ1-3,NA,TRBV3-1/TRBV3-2,CASSQEGVGNTIYF,TGTGCCAGCAGCCAAGAAGGGGTGGGAAACACCATATATTTT
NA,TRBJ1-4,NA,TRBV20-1,CSATGAGGLFF,TGCAGTGCTACGGGCGCGGGGGGACTGTTTTTT
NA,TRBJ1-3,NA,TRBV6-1,CASSDTYSGNTIYF,TGTGCCAGCAGTGACACCTACTCTGGAAACACCATATATTTT
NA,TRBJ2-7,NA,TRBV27,CASGWASYEQYF,TGTGCCAGCGGTTGGGCTTCCTACGAGCAGTACTTC
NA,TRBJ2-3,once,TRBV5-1,CASSVDSNTQYF,TGCGCCAGCAGCGTCGACAGTAATACGCAGTATTTT
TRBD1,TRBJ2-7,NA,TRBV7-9,CASSLGQGARGEQYF,TGTGCCAGCAGCTTAGGGCAGGGGGCACGTGGCGAGCAGTACTTC
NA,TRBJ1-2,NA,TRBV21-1,CAPDTGEGYGYTF,TGTGCCCCAGATACAGGGGAGGGCTATGGCTACACCTTC
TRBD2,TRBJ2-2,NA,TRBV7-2,CASSSPPGGSWHTGELFF,TGTGCCAGCAGCTCCCCCCCGGGCGGGAGCTGGCACACCGGGGAGCTGTTTTTT
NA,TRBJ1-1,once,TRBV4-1,CASSQERGGGFTEAFF,TGCGCCAGCAGCCAAGAAAGGGGGGGTGGATTCACTGAAGCTTTCTTT
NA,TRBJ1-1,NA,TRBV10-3,CAIRLGEWGEGNTEAFF,TGTGCCATCAGATTGGGAGAATGGGGCGAGGGGAACACTGAAGCTTTCTTT
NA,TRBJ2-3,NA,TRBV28,CASSPGGIRTDTQYF,TGTGCCAGCAGTCCCGGCGGTATTCGCACAGATACGCAGTATTTT
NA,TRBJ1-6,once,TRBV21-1,CASSKVGVEGSGRPYNSPLHF,TGTGCCAGCAGCAAAGTGGGGGTCGAGGGTAGTGGACGGCCCTATAATTCACCCCTCCACTTT
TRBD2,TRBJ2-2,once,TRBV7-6,CASSRTSGMDTGELFF,TGTGCCAGCAGCAGAACTAGCGGGATGGACACCGGGGAGCTGTTTTTT
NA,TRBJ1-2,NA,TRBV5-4,CASSPGSYGYTF,TGTGCCAGCAGCCCCGGCAGCTATGGCTACACCTTC
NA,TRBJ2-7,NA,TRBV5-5,CASSLEGRQFYEQYF,TGTGCCAGCAGCTTGGAGGGGAGACAGTTCTACGAGCAGTACTTC
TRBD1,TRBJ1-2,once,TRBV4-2,CASSQGRDRSVGYTF,TGTGCCAGCAGCCAAGGACGGGACAGGAGCGTTGGCTACACCTTC
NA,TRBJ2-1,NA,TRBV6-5,CASSYGGRWVF,TGTGCCAGCAGTTACGGTGGCAGGTGGGTCTTC
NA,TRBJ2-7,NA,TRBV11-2,CASSLEAGDARYEQYF,TGTGCCAGCAGCTTGGAAGCAGGGGACGCACGCTACGAGCAGTACTTC
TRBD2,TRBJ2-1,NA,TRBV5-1,CASSLDYRGDEQFF,TGCGCCAGCAGCTTGGACTATCGGGGGGATGAGCAGTTCTTC
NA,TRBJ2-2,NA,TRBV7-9,CASSLIGGIFNTGELFF,TGTGCCAGCAGCCTCATAGGCGGCATTTTTAACACCGGGGAGCTGTTTTTT
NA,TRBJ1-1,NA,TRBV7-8,CASSLQEKGTEAFF,TGTGCCAGCAGCTTACAGGAGAAAGGGACTGAAGCTTTCTTT
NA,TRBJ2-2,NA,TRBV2,CASSVGGLANTGELFF,TGTGCCAGCTCGGTAGGGGGACTCGCGAACACCGGGGAGCTGTTTTTT
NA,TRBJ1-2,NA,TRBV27,CASSFAQGGGYTF,TGTGCCAGCAGTTTTGCGCAAGGCGGTGGCTACACCTTC
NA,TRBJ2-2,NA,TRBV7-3,CASSLELGELFF,TGTGCCAGCAGCTTAGAACTGGGGGAGCTGTTTTTT
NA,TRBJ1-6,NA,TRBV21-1,CASSKGGVSGYNSPLHF,TGTGCCAGCAGCAAAGGAGGGGTGAGCGGCTATAATTCACCCCTCCACTTT
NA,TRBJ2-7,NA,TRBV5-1,CASSLGRTDYEQYF,TGCGCCAGCAGCTTGGGTAGGACAGACTACGAGCAGTACTTC
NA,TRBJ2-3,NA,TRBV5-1,CASSFLGDKADTQYF,TGCGCCAGCAGCTTCCTAGGAGATAAGGCAGATACGCAGTATTTT
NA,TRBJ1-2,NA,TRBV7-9,CASSRGGDYGYTF,TGTGCCAGCAGCCGCGGGGGGGACTATGGCTACACCTTC
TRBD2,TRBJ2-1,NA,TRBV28,CASSRLAGGLNEQFF,TGTGCCAGCAGTCGACTAGCGGGAGGCCTCAATGAGCAGTTCTTC
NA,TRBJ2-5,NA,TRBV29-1,CSAGTPSETQYF,TGCAGCGCCGGAACCCCGTCGGAGACCCAGTACTTC
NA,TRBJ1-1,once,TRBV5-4,CASSPAGETEAFF,TGTGCCAGCAGTCCTGCAGGGGAAACTGAAGCTTTCTTT
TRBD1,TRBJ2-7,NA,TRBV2,CASSTLTGTYEQYF,TGTGCCAGCAGTACTCTGACAGGGACCTACGAGCAGTACTTC
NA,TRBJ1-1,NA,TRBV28,CASSLGIRVTEAFF,TGTGCCAGCAGTTTAGGGATCAGGGTCACTGAAGCTTTCTTT
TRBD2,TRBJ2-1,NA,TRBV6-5,CASSYRSGGDCVF,TGTGCCAGCAGTTACCGTAGCGGGGGGGACTGTGTCTTC
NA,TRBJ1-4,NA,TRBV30,CAWGDLPLNEKLFF,TGTGCCTGGGGAGACCTGCCTTTGAATGAAAAACTGTTTTTT
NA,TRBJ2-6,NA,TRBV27,CASSRVGTGANVLTF,TGTGCCAGCAGCAGGGTGGGCACTGGGGCCAACGTCCTGACTTTC
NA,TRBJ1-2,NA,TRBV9,CASSALHQMVYGYTF,TGTGCCAGCAGCGCCCTCCACCAAATGGTTTATGGCTACACCTTC
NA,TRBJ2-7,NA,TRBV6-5,CAGGPHYYEQYF,TGTGCCGGGGGACCTCACTACTACGAGCAGTACTTC
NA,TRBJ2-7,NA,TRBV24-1,CATSDSGYGSYEQYF,TGTGCCACCAGTGACTCGGGATATGGGTCCTACGAGCAGTACTTC
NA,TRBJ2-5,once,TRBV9,CASSYGTVRGETQYF,TGTGCCAGCAGCTACGGGACTGTACGCGGTGAGACCCAGTACTTC
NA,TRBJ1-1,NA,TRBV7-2,CASSFLGVGNTEAFF,TGTGCCAGCAGCTTTCTAGGGGTGGGGAACACTGAAGCTTTCTTT
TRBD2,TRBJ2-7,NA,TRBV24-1,CATSDSGTSAYEQYF,TGTGCCACCAGTGATTCCGGGACTAGCGCTTACGAGCAGTACTTC
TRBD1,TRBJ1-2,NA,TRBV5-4,CASSSRGGLTYGYTF,TGTGCCAGCAGCTCGAGAGGGGGCTTAACCTATGGCTACACCTTC